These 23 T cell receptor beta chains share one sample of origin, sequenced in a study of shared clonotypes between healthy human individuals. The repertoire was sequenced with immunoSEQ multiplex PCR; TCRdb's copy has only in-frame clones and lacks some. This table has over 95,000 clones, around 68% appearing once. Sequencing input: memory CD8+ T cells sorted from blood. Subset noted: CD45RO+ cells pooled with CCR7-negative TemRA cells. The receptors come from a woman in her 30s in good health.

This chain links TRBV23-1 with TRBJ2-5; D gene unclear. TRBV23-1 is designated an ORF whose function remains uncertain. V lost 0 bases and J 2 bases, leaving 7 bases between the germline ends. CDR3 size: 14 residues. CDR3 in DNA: TGCGCCAGCAGTCAATCGTACAGACAAGAGACCCAGTACTTC. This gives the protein CASSQSYRQETQYF.

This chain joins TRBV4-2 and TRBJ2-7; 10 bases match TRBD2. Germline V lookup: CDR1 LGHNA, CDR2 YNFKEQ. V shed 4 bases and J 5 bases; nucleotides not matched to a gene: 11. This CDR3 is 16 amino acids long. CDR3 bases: TGTGCCAGCAGCCCAGAACGGACTAGCGGTTCCCACGAGCAGTACTTC. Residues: CASSPERTSGSHEQYF.

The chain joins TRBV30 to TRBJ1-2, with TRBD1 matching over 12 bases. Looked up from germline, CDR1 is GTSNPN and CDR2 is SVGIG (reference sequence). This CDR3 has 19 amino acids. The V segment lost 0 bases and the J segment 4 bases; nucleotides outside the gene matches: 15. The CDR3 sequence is CAWSVRSLGQGAWGYGYTF. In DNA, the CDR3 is TGTGCCTGGAGTGTACGAAGTTTGGGACAGGGGGCTTGGGGCTATGGCTACACCTTC. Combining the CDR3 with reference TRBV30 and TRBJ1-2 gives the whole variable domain SQTIHQWPATLVQPVGSPLSLECTVEGTSNPNLYWYRQAAGRGLQLLFYSVGIGQISSEVPQNLSASRPQDRQFILSSKKLLLSDSGFYLCAWSVRSLGQGAWGYGYTFGSGTRLTVV.

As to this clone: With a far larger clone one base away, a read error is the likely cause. The CDR3, as DNA: TGCAGCGTTGAAGGCGGGGGGACAGATTGGAAAAAACTGTTTTTT. It codes for CSVEGGGTDWKKLFF. The chain uses TRBV29-1 and TRBJ1-4, with 7 nucleotides matching TRBD1. V lost 1 base to trimming and J lost 9 bases; unmatched junction nucleotides: 11. The germline V gene has CDR1 SQVTM and CDR2 ANQGSEA. This CDR3 comprises 15 residues.

Here the CDR3 DNA reads TGTGCCAGCAGTGGTCGAGCGGGGGCTAACGACGAGCAGTACTTC. Its protein product is CASSGRAGANDEQYF. The rearrangement uses TRBV6-1 and TRBJ2-5; 8 bases align to TRBD2. The assigned J gene may be wrong: the sequence end matches TRBJ2-7 better. CDR3 size: 15 residues. Germline CDR1 is MNHNS and CDR2 is SASEGT.

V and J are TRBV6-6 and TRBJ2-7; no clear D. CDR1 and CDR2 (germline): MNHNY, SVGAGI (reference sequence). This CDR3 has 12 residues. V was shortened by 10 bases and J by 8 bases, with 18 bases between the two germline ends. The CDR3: CATSMNNPKQYF. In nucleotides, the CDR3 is TGTGCCACCAGCATGAACAATCCAAAGCAGTACTTC.

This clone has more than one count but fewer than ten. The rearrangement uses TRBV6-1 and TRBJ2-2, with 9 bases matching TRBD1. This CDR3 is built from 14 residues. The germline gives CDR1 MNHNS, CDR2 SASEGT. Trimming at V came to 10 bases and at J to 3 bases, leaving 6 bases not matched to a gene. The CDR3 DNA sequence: TGTGCCACCCCGGGACAGGGAGACACCGGGGAGCTGTTTTTT. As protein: CATPGQGDTGELFF.

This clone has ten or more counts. As DNA, the CDR3 is TGTGCCAGCAGTTTTTCGTATTCCCAGTACTTC. Protein product: CASSFSYSQYF. The chain joins TRBV28 to TRBJ2-7; D not certain. Trimming removed 3 bases at V and 10 bases at J, with 10 bases between. Looked up from germline, CDR1 is MDHEN and CDR2 is SYDVKM. The CDR3 contains 11 residues.

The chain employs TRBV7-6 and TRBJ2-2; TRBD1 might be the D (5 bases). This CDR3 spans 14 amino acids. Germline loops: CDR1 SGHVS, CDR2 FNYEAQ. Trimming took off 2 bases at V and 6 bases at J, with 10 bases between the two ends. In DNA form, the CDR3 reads TGTGCCAGCAGCTTACAGGGTGGGGCCGGGGAGCTGTTTTTT. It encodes CASSLQGGAGELFF.

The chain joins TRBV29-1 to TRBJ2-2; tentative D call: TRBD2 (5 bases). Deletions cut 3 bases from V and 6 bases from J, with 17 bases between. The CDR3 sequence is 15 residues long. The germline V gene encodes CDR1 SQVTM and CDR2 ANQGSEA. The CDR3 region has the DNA TGCAGCGTTGACCCCAGTGGGAGTGGCGCCGGGGAGCTGTTTTTT. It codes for CSVDPSGSGAGELFF.

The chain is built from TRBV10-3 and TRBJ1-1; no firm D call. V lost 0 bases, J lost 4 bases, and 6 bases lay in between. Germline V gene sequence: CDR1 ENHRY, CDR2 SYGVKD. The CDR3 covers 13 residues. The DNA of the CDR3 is TGTGCCATCAGTGAGTCTTTGAGCACTGAAGCTTTCTTT. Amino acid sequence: CAISESLSTEAFF.

CDR3 in amino acids: CASSLGGVPTETQYF. CDR3 in DNA: TGTGCCAGCAGCCTAGGGGGCGTTCCGACGGAGACCCAGTACTTC. The chain is built from TRBV9 and TRBJ2-5; 7 bases are shared with TRBD1. V lost 4 bases to trimming and J lost 5 bases; unmatched junction nucleotides: 11. Per germline, CDR1 SGDLS and CDR2 YYNGEE. There are 15 residues in the CDR3.

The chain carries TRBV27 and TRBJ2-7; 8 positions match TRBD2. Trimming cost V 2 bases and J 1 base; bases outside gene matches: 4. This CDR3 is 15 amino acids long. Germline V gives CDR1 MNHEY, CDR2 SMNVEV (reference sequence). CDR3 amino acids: CASSLIGGRSYEQYF. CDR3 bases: TGTGCCAGCAGTTTAATTGGCGGGAGGTCCTACGAGCAGTACTTC.

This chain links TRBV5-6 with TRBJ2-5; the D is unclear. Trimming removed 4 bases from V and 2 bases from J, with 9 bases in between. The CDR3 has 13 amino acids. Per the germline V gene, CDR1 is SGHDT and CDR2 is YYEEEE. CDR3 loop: CASSRYTQETQYF. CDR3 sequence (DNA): TGTGCCAGCAGCCGCTATACACAAGAGACCCAGTACTTC.

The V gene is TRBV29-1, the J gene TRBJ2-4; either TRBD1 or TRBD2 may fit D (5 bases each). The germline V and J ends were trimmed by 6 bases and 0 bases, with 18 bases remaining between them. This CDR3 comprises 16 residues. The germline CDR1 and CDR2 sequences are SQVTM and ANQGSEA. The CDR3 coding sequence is TGCAGCGTCCCCGTACCGGGACCTAAAGCCAAAAACATTCAGTACTTC. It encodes CSVPVPGPKAKNIQYF.

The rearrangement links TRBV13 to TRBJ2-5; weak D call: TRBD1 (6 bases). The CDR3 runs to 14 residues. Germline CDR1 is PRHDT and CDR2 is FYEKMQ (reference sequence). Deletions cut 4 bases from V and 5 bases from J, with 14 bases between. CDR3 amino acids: CASSYLQGLETQYF. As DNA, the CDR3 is TGTGCCAGCAGCTACCTCCAGGGGTTGGAGACCCAGTACTTC.

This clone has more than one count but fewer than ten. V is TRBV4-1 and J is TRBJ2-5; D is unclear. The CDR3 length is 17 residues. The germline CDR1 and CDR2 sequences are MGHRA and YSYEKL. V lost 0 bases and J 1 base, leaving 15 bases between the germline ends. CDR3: CASSQDMVGMAQETQYF. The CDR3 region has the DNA TGCGCCAGCAGCCAAGATATGGTGGGTATGGCCCAAGAGACCCAGTACTTC.

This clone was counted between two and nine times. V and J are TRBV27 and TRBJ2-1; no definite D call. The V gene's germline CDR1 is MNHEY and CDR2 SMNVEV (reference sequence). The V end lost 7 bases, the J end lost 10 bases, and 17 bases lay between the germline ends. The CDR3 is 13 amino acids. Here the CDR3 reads CASTLAPPGEQFF. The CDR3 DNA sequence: TGTGCCAGCACTCTCGCCCCCCCCGGGGAGCAGTTCTTC.

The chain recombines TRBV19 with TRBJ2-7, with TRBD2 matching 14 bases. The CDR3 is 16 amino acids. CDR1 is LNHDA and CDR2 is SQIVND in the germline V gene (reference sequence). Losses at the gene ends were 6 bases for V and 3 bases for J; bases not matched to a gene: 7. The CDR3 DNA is TGTGCCAGTAGGGGACTAGCGGGAGAAACGGGCTACGAGCAGTACTTC. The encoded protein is CASRGLAGETGYEQYF.

The CDR3 coding sequence is TGTGCCAGCAGTGACTCGTCTCCCGGGTCTGGGGCCAACGTCCTGACTTTC. Amino acid sequence: CASSDSSPGSGANVLTF. The chain links TRBV6-4 to TRBJ2-6; no reliable D call. This CDR3 region has 17 residues. CDR1 is MRHNA and CDR2 is SNTAGT in the germline V gene. Trimming removed 0 bases from V and 1 base from J, with 10 bases in between.

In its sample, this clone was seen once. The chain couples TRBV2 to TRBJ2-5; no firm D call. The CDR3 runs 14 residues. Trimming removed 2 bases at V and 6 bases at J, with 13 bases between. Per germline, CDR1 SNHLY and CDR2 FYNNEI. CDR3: CASSELVGLQTQYF. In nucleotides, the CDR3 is TGTGCCAGCAGTGAATTAGTGGGATTGCAGACCCAGTACTTC.

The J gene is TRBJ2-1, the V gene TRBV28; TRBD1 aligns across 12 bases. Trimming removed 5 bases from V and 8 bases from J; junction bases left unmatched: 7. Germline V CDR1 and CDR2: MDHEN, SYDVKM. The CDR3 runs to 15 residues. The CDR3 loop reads CASSPTGTGGYEQFF. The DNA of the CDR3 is TGTGCCAGCAGTCCCACCGGGACAGGGGGCTATGAGCAGTTCTTC.

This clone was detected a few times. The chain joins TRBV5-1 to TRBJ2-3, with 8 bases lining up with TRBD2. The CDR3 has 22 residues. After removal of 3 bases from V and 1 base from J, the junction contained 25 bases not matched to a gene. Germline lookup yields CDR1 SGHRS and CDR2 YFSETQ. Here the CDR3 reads CASSSQAFTSGGWLKGTDTQYF. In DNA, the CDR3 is TGCGCCAGCAGCTCCCAAGCTTTCACTAGCGGAGGATGGTTAAAGGGCACAGATACGCAGTATTTT.